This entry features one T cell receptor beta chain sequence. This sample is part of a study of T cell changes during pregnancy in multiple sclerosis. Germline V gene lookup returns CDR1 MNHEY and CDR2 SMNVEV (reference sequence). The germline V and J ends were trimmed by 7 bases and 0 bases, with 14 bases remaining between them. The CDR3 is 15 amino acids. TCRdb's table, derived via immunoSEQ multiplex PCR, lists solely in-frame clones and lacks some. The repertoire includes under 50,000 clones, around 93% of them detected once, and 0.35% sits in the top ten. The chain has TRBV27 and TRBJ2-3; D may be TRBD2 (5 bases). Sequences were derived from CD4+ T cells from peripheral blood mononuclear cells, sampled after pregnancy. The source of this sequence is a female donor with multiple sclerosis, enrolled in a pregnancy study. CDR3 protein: CASIGLGSSTDTQYF. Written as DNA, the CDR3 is TGTGCCAGCATTGGACTGGGATCTAGCACAGATACGCAGTATTTT.